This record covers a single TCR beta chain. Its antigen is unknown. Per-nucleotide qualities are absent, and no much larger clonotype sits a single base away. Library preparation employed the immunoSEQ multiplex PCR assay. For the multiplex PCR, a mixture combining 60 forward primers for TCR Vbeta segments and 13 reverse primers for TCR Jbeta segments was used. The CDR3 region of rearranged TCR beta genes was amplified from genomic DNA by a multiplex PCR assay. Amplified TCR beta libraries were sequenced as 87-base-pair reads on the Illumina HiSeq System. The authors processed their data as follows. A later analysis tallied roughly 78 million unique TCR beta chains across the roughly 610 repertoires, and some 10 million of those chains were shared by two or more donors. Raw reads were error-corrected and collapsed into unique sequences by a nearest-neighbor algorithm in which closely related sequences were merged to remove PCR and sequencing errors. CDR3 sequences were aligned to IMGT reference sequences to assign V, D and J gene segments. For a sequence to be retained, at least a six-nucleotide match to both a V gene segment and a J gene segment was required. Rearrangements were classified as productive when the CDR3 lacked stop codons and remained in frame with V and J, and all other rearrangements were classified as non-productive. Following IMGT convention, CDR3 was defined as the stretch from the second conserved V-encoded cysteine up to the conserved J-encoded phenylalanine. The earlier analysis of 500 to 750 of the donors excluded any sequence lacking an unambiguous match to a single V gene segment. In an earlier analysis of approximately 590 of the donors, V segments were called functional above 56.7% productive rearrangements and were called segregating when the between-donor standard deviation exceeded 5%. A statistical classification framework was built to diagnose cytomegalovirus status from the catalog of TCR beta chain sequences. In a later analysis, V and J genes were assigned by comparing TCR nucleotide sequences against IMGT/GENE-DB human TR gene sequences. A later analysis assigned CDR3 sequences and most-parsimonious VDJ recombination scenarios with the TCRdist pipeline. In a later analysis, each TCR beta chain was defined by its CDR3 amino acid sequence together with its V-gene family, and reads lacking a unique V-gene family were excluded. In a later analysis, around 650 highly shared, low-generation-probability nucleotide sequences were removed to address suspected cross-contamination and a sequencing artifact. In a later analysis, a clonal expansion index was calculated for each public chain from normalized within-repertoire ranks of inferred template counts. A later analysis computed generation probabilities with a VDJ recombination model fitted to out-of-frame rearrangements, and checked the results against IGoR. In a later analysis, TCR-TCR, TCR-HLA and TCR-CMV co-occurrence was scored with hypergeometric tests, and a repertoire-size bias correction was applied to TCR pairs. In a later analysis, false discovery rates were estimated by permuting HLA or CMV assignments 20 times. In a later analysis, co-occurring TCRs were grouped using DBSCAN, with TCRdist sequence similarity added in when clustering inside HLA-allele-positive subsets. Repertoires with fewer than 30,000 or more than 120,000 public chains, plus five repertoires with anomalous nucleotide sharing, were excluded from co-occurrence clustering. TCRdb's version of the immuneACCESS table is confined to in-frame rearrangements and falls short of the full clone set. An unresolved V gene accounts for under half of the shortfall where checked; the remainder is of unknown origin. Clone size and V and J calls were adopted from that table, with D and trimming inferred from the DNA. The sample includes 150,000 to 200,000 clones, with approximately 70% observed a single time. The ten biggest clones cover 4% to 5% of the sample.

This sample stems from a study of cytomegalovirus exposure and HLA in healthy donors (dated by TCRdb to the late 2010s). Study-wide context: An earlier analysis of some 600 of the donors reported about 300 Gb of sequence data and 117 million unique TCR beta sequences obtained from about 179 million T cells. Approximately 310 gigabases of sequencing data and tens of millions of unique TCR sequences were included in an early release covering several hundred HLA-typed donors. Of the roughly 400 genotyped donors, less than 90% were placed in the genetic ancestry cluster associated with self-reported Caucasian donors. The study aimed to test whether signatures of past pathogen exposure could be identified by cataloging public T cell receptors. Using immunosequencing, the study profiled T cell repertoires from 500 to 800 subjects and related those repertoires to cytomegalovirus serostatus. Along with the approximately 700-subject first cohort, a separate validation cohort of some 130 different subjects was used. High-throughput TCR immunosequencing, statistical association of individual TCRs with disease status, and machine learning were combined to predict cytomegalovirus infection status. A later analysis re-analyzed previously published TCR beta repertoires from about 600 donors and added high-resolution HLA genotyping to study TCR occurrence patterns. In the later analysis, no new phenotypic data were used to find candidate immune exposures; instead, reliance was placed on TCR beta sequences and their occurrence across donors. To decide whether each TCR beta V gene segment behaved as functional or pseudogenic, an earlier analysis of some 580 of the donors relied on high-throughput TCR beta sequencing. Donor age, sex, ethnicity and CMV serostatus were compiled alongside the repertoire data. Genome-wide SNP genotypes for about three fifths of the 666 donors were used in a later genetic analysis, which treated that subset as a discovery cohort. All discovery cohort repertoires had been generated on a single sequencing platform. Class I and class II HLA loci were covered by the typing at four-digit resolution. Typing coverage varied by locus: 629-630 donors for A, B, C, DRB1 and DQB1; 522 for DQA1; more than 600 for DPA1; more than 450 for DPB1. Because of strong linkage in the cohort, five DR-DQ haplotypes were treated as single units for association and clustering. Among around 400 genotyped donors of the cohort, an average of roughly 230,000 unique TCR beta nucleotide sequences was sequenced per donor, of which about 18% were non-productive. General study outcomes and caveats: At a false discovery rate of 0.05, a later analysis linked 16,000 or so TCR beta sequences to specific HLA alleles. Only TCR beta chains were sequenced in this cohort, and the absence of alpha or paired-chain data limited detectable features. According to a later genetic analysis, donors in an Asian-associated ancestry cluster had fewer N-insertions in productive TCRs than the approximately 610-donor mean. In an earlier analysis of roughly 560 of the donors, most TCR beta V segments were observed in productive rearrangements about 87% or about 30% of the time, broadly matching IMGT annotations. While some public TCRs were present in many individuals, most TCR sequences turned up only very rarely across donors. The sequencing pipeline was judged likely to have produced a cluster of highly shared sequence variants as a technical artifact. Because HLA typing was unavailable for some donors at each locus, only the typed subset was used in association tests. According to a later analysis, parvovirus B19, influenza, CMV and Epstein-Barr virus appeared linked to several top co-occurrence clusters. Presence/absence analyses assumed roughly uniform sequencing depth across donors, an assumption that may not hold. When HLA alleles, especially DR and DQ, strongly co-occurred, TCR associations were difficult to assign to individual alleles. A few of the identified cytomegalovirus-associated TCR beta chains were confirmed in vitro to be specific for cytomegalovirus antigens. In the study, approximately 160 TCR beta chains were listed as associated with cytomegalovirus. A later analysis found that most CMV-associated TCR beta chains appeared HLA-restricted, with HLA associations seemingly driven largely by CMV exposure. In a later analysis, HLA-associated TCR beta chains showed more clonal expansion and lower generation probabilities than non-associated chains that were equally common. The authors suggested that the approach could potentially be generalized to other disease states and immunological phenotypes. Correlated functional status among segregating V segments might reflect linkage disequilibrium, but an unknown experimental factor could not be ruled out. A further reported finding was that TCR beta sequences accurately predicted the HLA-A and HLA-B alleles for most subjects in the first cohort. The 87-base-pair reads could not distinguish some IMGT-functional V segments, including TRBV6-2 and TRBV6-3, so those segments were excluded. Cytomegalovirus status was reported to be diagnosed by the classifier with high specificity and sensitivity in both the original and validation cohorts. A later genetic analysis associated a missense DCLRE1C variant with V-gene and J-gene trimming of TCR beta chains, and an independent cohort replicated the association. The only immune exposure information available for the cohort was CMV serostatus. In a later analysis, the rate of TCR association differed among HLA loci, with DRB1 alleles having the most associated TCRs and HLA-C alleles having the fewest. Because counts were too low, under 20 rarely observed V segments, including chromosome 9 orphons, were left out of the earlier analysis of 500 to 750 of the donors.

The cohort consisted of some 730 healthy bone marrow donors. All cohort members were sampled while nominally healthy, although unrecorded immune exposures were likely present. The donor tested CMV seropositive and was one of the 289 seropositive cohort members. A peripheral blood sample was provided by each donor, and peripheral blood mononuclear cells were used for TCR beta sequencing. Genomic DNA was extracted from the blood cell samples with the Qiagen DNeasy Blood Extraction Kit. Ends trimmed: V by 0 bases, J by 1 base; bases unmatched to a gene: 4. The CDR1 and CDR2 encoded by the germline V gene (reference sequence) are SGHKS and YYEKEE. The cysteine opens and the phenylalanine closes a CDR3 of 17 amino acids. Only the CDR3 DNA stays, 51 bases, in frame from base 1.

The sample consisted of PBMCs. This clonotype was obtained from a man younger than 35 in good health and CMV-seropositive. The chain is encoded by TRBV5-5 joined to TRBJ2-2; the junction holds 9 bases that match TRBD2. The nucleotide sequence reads TGTGCCAGCAGCTTGGATAGTAGCGGGGGGAACACCGGGGAGCTGTTTTTT. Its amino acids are CASSLDSSGGNTGELFF. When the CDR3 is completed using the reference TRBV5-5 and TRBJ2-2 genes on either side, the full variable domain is DAGVTQSPTHLIKTRGQQVTLRCSPISGHKSVSWYQQVLGQGPQFIFQYYEKEERGRGNFPDRFSARQFPNYSSELNVNALLLGDSALYLCASSLDSSGGNTGELFFGEGSRLTVL.